The 18 T cell receptor beta chains listed next were all sequenced from one sample in a study of blood T cells in healthy people across ages. A sample-barcoded 5' primer and a J-beta primer mix were used in a second PCR of about 7 to 12 cycles. TCRdb analysed the 5' RACE reads with MiXCR anew, one entry per CDR3 protein. The profile shows 1.5 million to 2 million distinct CDR3 sequences, approximately 39% of them singletons. The sequenced material came from blood. The receptors were sampled from a human donor in good health.

This rearrangement joins TRBV10-3 to TRBJ2-5, with D possibly TRBD2 on 7 matching bases. This CDR3 is built from 14 residues. V was pared by 6 bases and J by 1 base, with 12 bases between. Germline V CDR1 and CDR2: ENHRY, SYGVKD. The DNA for the CDR3 is TGTGCCATCAGGTCGGCGGGGGCCCAAGAGACCCAGTACTTC. As protein: CAIRSAGAQETQYF.

The chain carries TRBV11-2 and TRBJ1-1; tentatively, D is TRBD1 (6 bases). Trimming pared 5 bases from V and 1 base from J, leaving 14 bases between. CDR3 length: 15 residues. CDR1 is SGHAT and CDR2 is FQNNGV in the germline V gene. This chain's CDR3 is CASSPFRGSNTEAFF. CDR3 DNA sequence: TGTGCCAGCAGCCCGTTCAGGGGTTCGAACACTGAAGCTTTCTTT.

The chain carries TRBV9 and TRBJ2-3; D is unresolved. Germline CDR1 is SGDLS and CDR2 is YYNGEE. V lost 0 bases and J lost 11, with 10 bases in between. The CDR3 length is 12 residues. The CDR3 bases are TGTGCCAGCAGCGTAGGAGTAGGCAAGCAGTATTTT. Protein: CASSVGVGKQYF. The whole variable domain, remainder taken from reference TRBV9 and TRBJ2-3, is DSGVTQTPKHLITATGQRVTLRCSPRSGDLSVYWYQQSLDQGLQFLIQYYNGEERAKGNILERFSAQQFPDLHSELNLSSLELGDSALYFCASSVGVGKQYFGPGTRLTVL.

The chain has TRBV7-2 and TRBJ2-7; TRBD2 matches 8 bases. CDR3 length equals 14 residues. Germline trimming cut 5 bases from V and 5 bases from J; bases unmatched to any gene: 8. Germline V gene lookup returns CDR1 SGHTA and CDR2 FQGNSA. For the CDR3, the DNA is TGTGCCAGCAGCCTCCGGGGGGGCGGCCACGAGCAGTACTTC. Amino acids: CASSLRGGGHEQYF.

Of note for this clonotype: Because the CDR3 is missing its conserved closing phenylalanine or tryptophan, this is likely a read error. V usage is TRBV12-5 and J usage is TRBJ1-6; D is uncertain. CDR1 is LGHNT, CDR2 FRNRAP, per germline. The V and J ends lost 6 bases and 0 bases respectively, with 6 bases between them. This CDR3 spans 14 amino acids. As DNA, the CDR3 is TGTGCTAGTGGCGGAAGCTCCTATAATTCACCCCTCCACCTT. This encodes CASGGSSYNSPLHL.

The chain combines TRBV7-2 with TRBJ2-7, with D possibly called TRBD1 or TRBD2 (5 bases each). With 3 bases removed from V and 0 bases from J, the gap between germline ends came to 9 bases. The CDR3 runs to 14 residues. Germline CDR1 reads SGHTA; CDR2 reads FQGNSA. CDR3 protein: CASSFRDVSYEQYF. The DNA of the CDR3 is TGTGCCAGCAGCTTCCGGGACGTCTCCTACGAGCAGTACTTC.

The V call is TRBV29-1, the J call TRBJ1-2; D possibly corresponds to TRBD1 (5 bases). V lost 4 bases and J 4 bases, leaving 10 bases between the germline ends. Per germline, CDR1 SQVTM and CDR2 ANQGSEA. The CDR3 sequence is 12 residues long. This CDR3 is CSVVGGVYGYTF. As DNA, the CDR3 is TGCAGCGTTGTTGGGGGTGTCTATGGCTACACCTTC.

The chain couples TRBV20-1 to TRBJ2-5, with D possibly being TRBD1 or TRBD2 (6 bases each). CDR3 length: 14 residues. CDR1 is DFQATT, CDR2 SNEGSKA, per germline (reference sequence). V was cut by 7 bases and J by 0 bases, with 15 bases left in between. CDR3 DNA sequence: TGCAGTGGGAAGGGGGGCCTGGACCAAGAGACCCAGTACTTC. This encodes CSGKGGLDQETQYF.

This clonotype has more than one count but fewer than ten. The rearrangement links TRBV19 to TRBJ2-7; 9 bases agree with TRBD1. The CDR3 spans 14 residues. Trimming at V came to 5 bases and at J to 4 bases, leaving 6 bases not matched to a gene. The germline CDR1 and CDR2 sequences are LNHDA and SQIVND (reference sequence). The CDR3 protein is CASSRRDREYEQYF. DNA of the CDR3: TGTGCCAGTAGTCGGAGGGACAGGGAATACGAGCAGTACTTC.

The chain uses TRBV12-3 or TRBV12-4 and TRBJ1-3; D unclear. Trimming removed 3 bases from V and 2 bases from J, with 8 bases in between. This CDR3 has 14 amino acids. The CDR3 sequence is CASSLEFAGNTIYF. The CDR3 region has the DNA TGTGCCAGCAGTTTGGAATTCGCTGGAAACACCATATATTTT.

The V gene is TRBV7-2, the J gene TRBJ1-2, with no clear D. CDR3 length: 16 amino acids. The V and J ends lost 3 bases and 4 bases respectively, with 18 bases between them. Germline V gene lookup returns CDR1 SGHTA and CDR2 FQGNSA. CDR3 coding DNA: TGTGCCAGCAGCTTGGGCGGGGAAGCGACGAGCTATGGCTACACCTTC. Amino acid sequence: CASSLGGEATSYGYTF.

In its sample, this clonotype was seen many times. The chain carries TRBV4-1 and TRBJ2-7, with a tentative D call TRBD1 (6 bases). Trimming removed 2 bases at V and 2 bases at J, with 13 bases between. The CDR3 contains 15 residues. Germline CDR1 reads MGHRA; CDR2 reads YSYEKL. The CDR3 protein is CASSQYPGEAYEQYF. CDR3 nucleotide sequence: TGCGCCAGCAGCCAATATCCAGGGGAAGCCTACGAGCAGTACTTC.

This clonotype was detected only a few times. The V and J genes are TRBV27 and TRBJ1-2, with 8 bases aligning to TRBD1. The CDR3 runs to 14 residues. Germline V lookup: CDR1 MNHEY, CDR2 SMNVEV (reference sequence). The J segment lost 3 bases and the V segment lost 5 bases, leaving 5 bases of the junction unmatched. CDR3 nucleotide sequence: TGTGCCAGCAGTCGGGCAGGGGGCCACTATGGCTACACCTTC. It encodes CASSRAGGHYGYTF.

The chain carries TRBV7-3 and TRBJ2-1; 11 nucleotides agree with TRBD2. This CDR3 is built from 14 residues. Germline V CDR1 and CDR2: SGHTA, FQGTGA. V lost 6 bases to trimming and J lost 9 bases; unmatched junction nucleotides: 7. CDR3 DNA sequence: TGTGCCAGCAGTATTAGCGGGGGGGCAAGTGAGCAGTTCTTC. Encoded protein: CASSISGGASEQFF.

This clonotype has just a few counts. The rearrangement joins TRBV20-1 to TRBJ2-7, with 8 bases that match TRBD2. The CDR3 sequence is 12 residues long. V shed 3 bases, J shed 2 bases, and the junction held 0 bases outside the gene matches. Germline V lookup: CDR1 DFQATT, CDR2 SNEGSKA (reference sequence). The DNA of the CDR3 is TGCAGTGCTAGCGGGGGGGCCTACGAGCAGTACTTC. This gives the protein CSASGGAYEQYF.

The rearrangement uses TRBV5-6 and TRBJ1-2; no definite D call. The CDR3 has 15 residues. CDR1 and CDR2 from the germline V gene are SGHDT and YYEEEE. Between the trimmed V and J ends, which lost 1 base and 0 bases, there was a span of 10 bases. CDR3 nucleotides: TGTGCCAGCAGCTTGTTGGGCAGGCCTAACTATGGCTACACCTTC. This sequence encodes CASSLLGRPNYGYTF.

The chain uses TRBV7-2 and TRBJ2-1; D might be TRBD2 (6 bases). V was cut by 5 bases and J by 0 bases, with 11 bases left in between. This CDR3 region has 15 residues. Germline V CDR1 and CDR2: SGHTA, FQGNSA. CDR3 amino acids: CASSRGSNSYNEQFF. The CDR3 nucleotides are TGTGCCAGCAGCCGGGGGTCCAACTCCTACAATGAGCAGTTCTTC.

The genes are TRBV20-1 and TRBJ1-2; the D is unclear. This CDR3 is 14 amino acids long. The germline V and J ends were trimmed by 0 bases and 0 bases, with 8 bases remaining between them. Germline loops: CDR1 DFQATT, CDR2 SNEGSKA (reference sequence). The CDR3 DNA sequence: TGCAGTGCTAGAGATCTGAAAGCTAACTATGGCTACACCTTC. Protein product: CSARDLKANYGYTF.